This T cell receptor beta chain was captured in a study of blood T cell repertoires in COVID-19. Study-level background: PBMCs, B-cell-depleted T cells, or T cells were the source of the cDNA or gDNA that made up the material.

Between the trimmed V and J ends, which lost 6 bases and 2 bases, there was a span of 12 bases. The germline V gene has CDR1 MNHEY and CDR2 SVGAGI. This CDR3 has 14 amino acids. Study processing details: By means of reference gene primer amplification, nucleated cell counts were estimated. The protocol was immunoSEQ multiplex PCR, while the TCRdb copy is restricted to in-frame clones and leaves out a portion. The V and J calls and the clone size are those of that table, but D and trimming were determined from the DNA. The sample consists of 60,000 to 65,000 clones, roughly 86% of them appearing once.

The chain combines TRBV6-5 with TRBJ2-3; weak D call: TRBD1 (6 bases). The sequence was obtained from a man aged 45-60 years with active COVID-19. Sequenced input: peripheral blood. This chain's CDR3 is CASSGNRATDTQYF. CDR3 bases: TGTGCCAGCAGCGGCAACAGGGCCACAGATACGCAGTATTTT.